This TCR beta chain was documented in a study of OX40 agonist ivuxolimab in advanced cancers. Study-wide context: Every 2 weeks, ivuxolimab was infused into the patients intravenously at between 0.01 and 10 mg/kg. Males comprised 70% to 85% of the group, whose mean age was about 60 years (range roughly 20 to 85).

This CDR3 spans 11 amino acids. The ends were cut back, 2 bases at V and 6 bases at J, with 2 bases in the middle. CDR1 and CDR2 from the germline V gene are SGHTA and FQGTGA. Here immunoSEQ multiplex PCR was the method, and the copy in TCRdb shows in-frame clones only, minus some. This sample has roughly 62,000 clones; 86% occur once, and the top ten carry 2.6%. About this clone itself: Antigen: not known.

Points from the study as a whole: The investigators did not determine what antigen specificity the expanded peripheral T cells had. There were also nonresponders showing low normalized T-cell clonal expansion.

The sequenced sample was CD4+ or CD8+ T cells sorted from blood, obtained in a trial of the OX40 agonist ivuxolimab. This clonotype was obtained from an adult with an advanced solid tumor such as melanoma, head and neck, liver or kidney cancer. The chain uses TRBV7-3 and TRBJ2-1; D remains unclear. CDR3 in amino acids: CASSLGNEQFF. CDR3 coding DNA: TGTGCCAGCAGCTTAGGCAATGAGCAGTTCTTC.